Listed here is a single T cell receptor beta chain. This entry is derived from a study of Ad26.COV2.S vaccination and SARS-CoV-2 variants. Treatment noted: around 19 received Ad26.COV2.S at low or high dose, single or two shots; several received placebo; per-sample allocation not given. Specimens were obtained on day 63 following the first vaccine or placebo injection. The CDR3 totals 15 residues. Trimming shortened V by 1 base and J by 0 bases, and 9 bases separated the two germline ends. In germline, CDR1 is PRHDT, CDR2 FYEKMQ (reference sequence). Profiling relied on immunoSEQ multiplex PCR, and the TCRdb table lists in-frame clones only, not all of them. The table lists a few hundred thousand clones, roughly 91% of them singletons.

The sequenced sample was peripheral blood, obtained in a trial of Ad26.COV2.S vaccine versus placebo. The rearrangement links TRBV13 to TRBJ1-1; D possibly corresponds to TRBD1 (5 bases). The origin of this receptor is a person aged 18-60 years who received the Ad26.COV2.S COVID-19 vaccine or a placebo. The CDR3 DNA follows: TGTGCCAGCAGCTTAGTGGCGGACATGAACACTGAAGCTTTCTTT. This translates into CASSLVADMNTEAFF.